The rows below give T cell receptor beta chains drawn from one sample of a study of molecular identifiers for immune sequencing clone quantification. TCRdb re-called the PCR reads through MiXCR, storing one row per CDR3 protein. The table includes under 800,000 distinct CDR3 sequences, approximately 24% detected once. Sequencing used naive CD8+ T cells from blood, with Jurkat cell RNA spiked in. Receptors originate from a human donor in good health. Some libraries in this study had Jurkat cell RNA spiked in. Each CDR3 is given with its conserved first and last residue. The D gene is left open where the match is weak. Some rows mark clone size as missing; the rest say once, few, many or name a class of expanded clone.

cdr3_aa cdr3_nt clone_size j_call d_call v_call
CASSSFGTGAYEQYF TGTGCCAGCAGCTCTTTCGGGACAGGCGCCTACGAGCAGTACTTC few TRBJ2-7 TRBD1 TRBV7-9
CASSSPEDSYNEQFF TGTGCCAGCAGCTCCCCGGAAGATTCCTACAATGAGCAGTTCTTC - TRBJ2-1 - TRBV11-3
CSATAFQWDAEAFF TGCAGTGCTACCGCCTTCCAGTGGGACGCTGAAGCTTTCTTT - TRBJ1-1 - TRBV20-1
CASSQGSTGYPYEQYF TGCGCCAGCAGCCAAGGGTCGACAGGATACCCCTACGAGCAGTACTTC few TRBJ2-7 - TRBV4-3
CASSEFRNSNQPQHF TGTGCCAGCAGTGAATTCAGAAATAGCAATCAGCCCCAGCATTTT many TRBJ1-5 - TRBV6-1
CASRLPGQAYNEQYF TGTGCCAGCAGGTTACCGGGACAGGCCTACAATGAGCAGTACTTC - TRBJ2-7 TRBD1 TRBV28
CASSPASYYEQYF TGTGCCAGCAGCCCCGCAAGCTACTACGAGCAGTACTTC - TRBJ2-7 - TRBV27
CASSYSIGAGVYSNQPQHF TGTGCCAGCAGTTACTCGATTGGGGCAGGGGTATATAGCAATCAGCCCCAGCATTTT few TRBJ1-5 - TRBV6-2/TRBV6-3
CATSDLPILGFEAFF TGTGCCACCAGTGATTTGCCAATTCTTGGGTTTGAAGCTTTCTTT - TRBJ1-1 - TRBV24-1
CASSGGQGGHEQYF TGTGCCAGCAGCGGTGGTCAGGGGGGCCACGAGCAGTACTTC - TRBJ2-7 - TRBV9